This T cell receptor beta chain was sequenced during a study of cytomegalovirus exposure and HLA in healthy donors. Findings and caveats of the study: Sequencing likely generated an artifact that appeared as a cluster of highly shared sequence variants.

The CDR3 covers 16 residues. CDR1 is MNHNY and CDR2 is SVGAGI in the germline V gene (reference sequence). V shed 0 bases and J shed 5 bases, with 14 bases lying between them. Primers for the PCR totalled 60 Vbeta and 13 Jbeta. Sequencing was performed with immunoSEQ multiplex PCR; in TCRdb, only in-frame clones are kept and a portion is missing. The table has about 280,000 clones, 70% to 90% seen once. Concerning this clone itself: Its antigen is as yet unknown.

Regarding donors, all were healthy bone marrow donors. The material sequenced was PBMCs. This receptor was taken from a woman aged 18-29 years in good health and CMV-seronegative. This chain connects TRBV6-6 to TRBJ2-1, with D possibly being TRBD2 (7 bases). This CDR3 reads CASSYSIGGPDNEQFF. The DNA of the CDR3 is TGTGCCAGCAGTTACTCGATCGGGGGGCCGGACAATGAGCAGTTCTTC.